This TCR beta chain derives from a study of T cells in Graves' hyperthyroidism and ophthalmopathy (dated 2019 in TCRdb). About the investigation overall: Peripheral blood was sampled at the time of initial diagnosis, prior to any treatment. Thyroid tissue and blood T-cell repertoires from more than five Graves' hyperthyroidism patients were also compared in the study. Prospective prediction of ophthalmopathy was tested in an independent validation cohort consisting of 18 hyperthyroidism patients and 15 to 17 patients who later progressed to ophthalmopathy. For training and testing, the 100 or so patients in the discovery cohort were randomly divided in a 7:3 ratio. According to the paper, TCR Vbeta CDR3 sequencing was carried out on approximately 140 peripheral blood samples, which came from under 50 ophthalmopathy, fewer than 80 hyperthyroidism and around 17 progressor patients. A discovery cohort of about a hundred patients, about 43 with Graves' ophthalmopathy and about 58 with stable Graves' hyperthyroidism, was used to find distinguishing TCR V-J signatures. After blood sampling, hyperthyroidism patients were treated with methimazole at a starting dose of 30 mg daily, and ophthalmopathy patients were treated with high-dose intravenous methylprednisolone. General conclusions and limits of the study: Sample size was not statistically predetermined, and investigators were not blinded to group allocation. Most expanded thyroid clonotypes (frequency above 0.001) were also detected in blood, suggesting blood repertoires may reflect thyroid immune responses. In validation, the model predicted progression to ophthalmopathy a median of roughly 6.2 months before onset, with roughly 70% sensitivity and 72.22% specificity. A 13 V-J signature model separated ophthalmopathy from stable hyperthyroidism, with around 91% sensitivity and approximately 81% specificity in cross-validation and 80%/75% in testing.

Relative to germline, V is missing 7 bases and J is missing 6 bases, with 8 bases of the junction outside any gene match. Reading the germline V gene gives CDR1 SGHRS and CDR2 YFSETQ. The CDR3 holds 13 amino acids from the cysteine to the phenylalanine. Just the 39-base CDR3 DNA is kept, in frame starting at base 1. Amplification of TCR beta CDR3 regions was carried out from RNA transcripts. A first-round RT-PCR of the TCR CDR3 used the HTBI primer set with the Qiagen OneStep RT-PCR kit. Libraries were constructed in a second round of multiplex PCR, after which size selection and purification were performed. Libraries were sequenced paired-end with 100 bp reads on an Illumina HiSeq2000. The study's own analysis went as follows. SOAPnuke was used to process the raw data, removing reads that contained adapters or uncalled bases, had a mean Phred below 15, or lacked an exact match to the constant primer or identifier. High-quality paired reads were merged with COPE v1.2.5, and unique nucleotide sequences were defined as clonotypes. MiTCR v1.1 was used to align clonotypes to the IMGT TRBV, TRBD and TRBJ reference segments. The analysis included only V-J combinations with a frequency above 0.0001, which together covered roughly 99% of the repertoires. A TCS score was defined as the ratio between F50 (clonal expansion) and ExV (chaos), using BLOSUM62-based TCRdist between CDR3 peptides within each V-J. Welch's t-statistics and random forest reduced roughly 530 V-J features to about 13, which were used in a naive Bayes classifier (R e1071). The similarity between thyroid and blood repertoires was quantified using the Morisita-Horn index. The raw public data were reprocessed by TCRdb itself: fastp quality trimming at Q25, MiXCR clonotype calling, in-frame beta chains only. Identical CDR3 protein sequences are pooled into one entry, listed with their most common genes and DNA. What appears here as the V and J calls and clone size reflects TCRdb's work, not the paper's. This sample lists around 800,000 distinct CDR3 sequences; 38% were detected once. The top ten clones comprise about 9% of the sample.

In its sample, this clonotype was seen many times. It lacks a known antigen. No base quality information exists; no much larger clone differs at one position. Graves' hyperthyroidism was defined as stable when no progression to ophthalmopathy occurred over 18 months of follow-up. Hyperthyroidism patients were aged 18 to 65 years and newly diagnosed, with disease duration of less than 2 months. Exclusion was applied to patients with uncontrolled infections, other autoimmune diseases, pregnancy or lactation. Clinical symptoms, serum thyroxine and TRAb, thyroid ultrasound, and orbital computed tomography formed the basis for the diagnoses. PBMCs were separated from roughly 9.6 ml of fresh peripheral blood using Ficoll-Paque density gradient centrifugation. Total RNA was extracted using Trizol reagent, and RNA quality was assessed on an Agilent 2100 Bioanalyzer.

The sequence links TRBV5-1 to TRBJ1-2, with 8 junctional bases fitting TRBD1. This receptor was identified in a young man with Graves' hyperthyroidism. The source material was blood. CDR3 reads: CASRPGGQDGYTF. The nucleotide sequence reads as follows: TGCGCCAGCCGCCCAGGGGGCCAAGATGGCTACACCTTC.